This T cell receptor beta chain derives from a study of T-cell memory formation after mild COVID-19. Study-level results: Contracting clones localized mainly to CM and EM when CD4+ and mainly to EMRA when CD8+.

At least ten counts were recorded for this clonotype. Its matching antigen is unknown. The CDR3 sequence is 15 residues long. Germline V gene sequence: CDR1 KGHSH, CDR2 LQKENI. Trimming left V 2 bases short and J 2 bases short, with 13 bases between. Using its own MiXCR run on the 5' RACE reads, TCRdb lists one record per CDR3 protein. The table shows almost 550,000 distinct CDR3 sequences, with roughly 21% occurring only once. The sequencing sample was made of PBMCs or a T cell subset sorted from them (not recorded which). The chain is built from TRBV18 and TRBJ2-7; a weak D match, TRBD1 (6 bases). This receptor was identified in an adult woman who had mild COVID-19 (a few samples of this study predate the infection). Cell type and time point are not known. The chain's CDR3 is CASSPGAGVTYEQYF. CDR3 DNA: TGTGCCAGCTCACCAGGCGCAGGGGTGACCTACGAGCAGTACTTC.